Many counts were recorded for the clone carrying this TCR beta chain. The observed sequence ends 3 residues before the CDR3 terminus, with the missing tail filled in from the germline J gene. Germline CDR1 reads SNHLY; CDR2 reads FYNNEI. V lost 6 bases and J 1 base, leaving 16 bases between the germline ends. The CDR3 has 15 amino acids. This sample is part of a study of T cell clonality in common variable immunodeficiency. Here immunoSEQ multiplex PCR was the method, and the copy in TCRdb shows in-frame clones only, minus some. Sampling found some 53,000 clones, none seen once. This clonotype originated in a person aged 18 to 69 in good health. This rearrangement joins TRBV2 to TRBJ2-7; D unresolved. Sequencing was done on a sample of peripheral blood mononuclear cells. The CDR3 loop is CASSLTPRSSYEQYF. CDR3 DNA, as far as it was read: TGTGCCAGCAGCCTCACCCCCCGCAGTTCCTACGAG. The full variable domain, rest sourced from reference TRBV2 and TRBJ2-7, is EPEVTQTPSHQVTQMGQEVILRCVPISNHLYFYWYRQILGQKVEFLVSFYNNEISEKSEIFDDQFSVERPDGSNFTLKIRSTKLEDSAMYFCASSLTPRSSYEQYFGPGTRLTVT.